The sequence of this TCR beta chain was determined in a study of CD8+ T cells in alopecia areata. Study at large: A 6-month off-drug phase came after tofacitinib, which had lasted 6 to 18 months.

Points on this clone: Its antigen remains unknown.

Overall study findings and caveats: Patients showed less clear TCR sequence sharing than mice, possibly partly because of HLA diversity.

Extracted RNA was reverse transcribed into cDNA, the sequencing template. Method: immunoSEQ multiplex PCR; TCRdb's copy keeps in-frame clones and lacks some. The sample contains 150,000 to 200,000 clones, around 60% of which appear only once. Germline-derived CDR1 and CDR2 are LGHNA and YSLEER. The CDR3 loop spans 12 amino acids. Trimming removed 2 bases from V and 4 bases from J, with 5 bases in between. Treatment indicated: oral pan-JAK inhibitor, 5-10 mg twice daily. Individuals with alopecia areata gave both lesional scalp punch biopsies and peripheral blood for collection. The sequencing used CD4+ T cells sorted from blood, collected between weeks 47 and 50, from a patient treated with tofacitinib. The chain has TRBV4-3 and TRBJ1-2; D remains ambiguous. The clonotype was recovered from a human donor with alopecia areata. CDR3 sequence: CASSQSSYGYTF. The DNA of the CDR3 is TGCGCCAGCAGCCAATCCTCCTATGGCTACACCTTC.